This TCR beta chain was identified in a study of technical replicates of blood from a few donors. Generated by immunoSEQ multiplex PCR, the TCRdb table keeps only in-frame clones and is missing some. The table shows approximately 29,000 clones, with around nine tenths occurring only once. Trimming removed 1 base at V and 1 base at J, with 7 bases between. There are 14 residues in the CDR3. Germline CDR1 SSHAT, CDR2 FNYEAQ (reference sequence). The chain employs TRBV7-7 and TRBJ2-5; no clear D. Sequencing was performed on PBMCs. The TCR comes from a human donor in good health. Some clones in this sample may be carry-over from other donors' samples. DNA of the CDR3: TGTGCCAGCAGCTTAGGGGCAGGCCAAGAGACCCAGTACTTC. This codes for CASSLGAGQETQYF.